These T cell receptor beta chains were read from a single sample in a study of T cells after posttransplantation cyclophosphamide. Assay: immunoSEQ multiplex PCR; the TCRdb copy retains only in-frame clones and omits some. The record shows tens of thousands of clones for this sample, with no singletons present. The material sequenced was PBMCs. Receptors were obtained from a woman in her sixties in good health, CMV-negative, and a related stem cell transplant donor. Each CDR3 is given with its conserved first and last residue. Each record gives: J gene, V gene, clone size, D gene, CDR3 DNA, CDR3 protein. A D gene is named only where the DNA matches it firmly. Clone size, where shown, is once, few, many, or a class for clones that have expanded.

TRBJ1-4 TRBV15 many NA TGTGCCACGAGAAGGAGTGGGGAAAAACTGTTTTTT CATRRSGEKLFF
TRBJ2-7 TRBV30 many TRBD2 TGTGCCTGGAGTTCACGACTAGCGGGAACCTACGAGCAGTACTTC CAWSSRLAGTYEQYF
TRBJ2-7 TRBV6-5 few NA TGTGCCGGCAGCCTAGCGGAGGGGGATCGGGAGCAGTACTTC CAGSLAEGDREQYF
TRBJ1-6 TRBV5-4 many NA TGTGCCAGCAGCTTGGAGCCAGGGCGAAAGAATTCACCCCTCCACTTT CASSLEPGRKNSPLHF
TRBJ2-3 TRBV5-6 many TRBD2 TGTGCCAGCAGCTGGGCTCCTAGCGGGGTTAGGTCAGATACGCAGTATTTT CASSWAPSGVRSDTQYF
TRBJ2-1 TRBV6-5 many NA TGTGCCAGCACCTCAACGCTAGGGGTATACAATGAGCAGTTCTTC CASTSTLGVYNEQFF
TRBJ1-4 TRBV27 many NA TGTGCCAGCAGCTCTCCACCTCGAGGAAAACTGTTTTTT CASSSPPRGKLFF
TRBJ2-1 TRBV21-1 many NA TGTGCCAGCAGCAGCGGGAGGGTTTGTGAGCAGTTCTTC CASSSGRVCEQFF
TRBJ1-1 TRBV19 many TRBD1 TGTGCCAGTAATCCCGGACAGGGTGGGACTGAAGCTTTCTTT CASNPGQGGTEAFF
TRBJ1-5 TRBV30 many NA TGTGCCTGGAGTGCCGGTGAATCTCAGCCCCAGCATTTT CAWSAGESQPQHF
TRBJ1-2 TRBV11-1 many TRBD1 TGTGCCAGCAGGGGGACAGGAGTTAACTATGGCTACACCTTC CASRGTGVNYGYTF
TRBJ2-2 TRBV25-1 NA NA TGTGCCAGCAGACCTACCCCGGACACCGGGGAGCTGTTTTTT CASRPTPDTGELFF
TRBJ1-1 TRBV5-8 many NA TGTGCCAGCACCATGCTACCCCTGAACACTGAAGCTTTCTTT CASTMLPLNTEAFF
TRBJ1-5 TRBV7-9 many NA TGTGCCAGCAGCTTGGGTGGCAGGGGTCAGCCCCAGCATTTT CASSLGGRGQPQHF
TRBJ1-4 TRBV5-1 many NA TGCGCCAGCAGCCGTGTCGGTGCAACTAATGAAAAACTGTTTTTT CASSRVGATNEKLFF
TRBJ2-1 TRBV28 many TRBD2 TGTGCCAGCAGTTTAGGGACTAGCACTGAGCAGTTCTTC CASSLGTSTEQFF
TRBJ1-1 TRBV28 NA NA TGTGCCAGCAGCCCCATTGATGAGACTGAAGCTTTCTTT CASSPIDETEAFF
TRBJ2-3 TRBV11-1 many TRBD1 TGTGCCAGCAGCTTATTCCGACAGGGACCGAGCACAGATACGCAGTATTTT CASSLFRQGPSTDTQYF
TRBJ2-2 TRBV4-3 many NA TGCGCCAGCAGCCAAGAGATTCGGGGGGAGCTGTTTTTT CASSQEIRGELFF
TRBJ2-7 TRBV4-3 NA TRBD1 TGCGCCAGCAGCCAAGATGAAACAGGGGGAATCTACGAGCAGTACTTC CASSQDETGGIYEQYF
TRBJ1-5 TRBV6-5 many NA TGTGCCAGCAGTTCGACAGGCATGTATAGCAATCAGCCCCAGCATTTT CASSSTGMYSNQPQHF
TRBJ1-2 TRBV19 many TRBD1 TGTGCCAGTAGTCCCAAGGGGACAGGGGGCGCAAGGATCTATGGCTACACCTTC CASSPKGTGGARIYGYTF
TRBJ2-3 TRBV9 many TRBD2 TGTGCCAGCAGCGTAGGTAGCGGGGGGTTCACAGATACGCAGTATTTT CASSVGSGGFTDTQYF
TRBJ2-5 TRBV10-1 many NA TGCGCCAGCAACCTGTCACAGGGAAGGGCAGAGACCCAGTACTTC CASNLSQGRAETQYF
TRBJ2-1 TRBV11-2 many NA TGTGCCAGCAGCGGGATGGGGGGGCGACTGAACAATGAGCAGTTCTTC CASSGMGGRLNNEQFF
TRBJ1-5 TRBV19 many TRBD1 TGTGCCAGTACACAGGGGCTGAGTAGTCAGCCCCAGCATTTT CASTQGLSSQPQHF
TRBJ2-5 TRBV15 many NA TGTGCCACCAGCGCGGGCCCGAGGGAGACCCAGTACTTC CATSAGPRETQYF